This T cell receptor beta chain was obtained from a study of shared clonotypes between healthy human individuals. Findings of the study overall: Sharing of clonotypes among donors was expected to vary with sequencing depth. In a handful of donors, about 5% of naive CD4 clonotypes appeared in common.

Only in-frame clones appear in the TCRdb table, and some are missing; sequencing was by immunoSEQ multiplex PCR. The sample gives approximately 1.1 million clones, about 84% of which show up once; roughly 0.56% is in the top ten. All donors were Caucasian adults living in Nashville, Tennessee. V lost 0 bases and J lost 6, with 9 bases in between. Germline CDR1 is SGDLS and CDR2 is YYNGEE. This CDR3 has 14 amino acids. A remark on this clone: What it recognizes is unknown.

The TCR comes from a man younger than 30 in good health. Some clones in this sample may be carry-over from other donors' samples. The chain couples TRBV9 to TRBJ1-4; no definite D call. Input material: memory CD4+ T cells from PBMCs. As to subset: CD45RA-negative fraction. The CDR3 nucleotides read TGTGCCAGCAGCGTAGACGCGCTTCATGAAAAACTGTTTTTT. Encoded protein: CASSVDALHEKLFF. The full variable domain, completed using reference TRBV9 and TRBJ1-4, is DSGVTQTPKHLITATGQRVTLRCSPRSGDLSVYWYQQSLDQGLQFLIQYYNGEERAKGNILERFSAQQFPDLHSELNLSSLELGDSALYFCASSVDALHEKLFFGSGTQLSVL.